Listed below are T cell receptor beta chains from one sample, sequenced in a study of cytomegalovirus exposure and HLA in healthy donors. Profiled with immunoSEQ multiplex PCR; TCRdb holds only in-frame clones, not every one. The sample contains 100,000 to 150,000 clones, around 73% of which appear only once. What was sequenced was PBMCs. These receptors all stem from a man aged 55 to 70 in good health and CMV-seropositive. Each CDR3 is given with its conserved first and last residue. Each record gives: V gene, D gene, clone size, J gene, CDR3 protein, CDR3 DNA. A D gene is named only where the DNA matches it firmly. Clone size is given for some rows only: seen once, a few or many times, or a class if the clone is expanded.

V gene: TRBV19
D gene: -
clone size: -
J gene: TRBJ1-1
CDR3 protein: CASRYRDMNTEAFF
CDR3 DNA: TGTGCCAGCAGATACAGGGACATGAACACTGAAGCTTTCTTT

V gene: TRBV2
D gene: -
clone size: few
J gene: TRBJ1-1
CDR3 protein: CASTVGAEAFF
CDR3 DNA: TGTGCCAGCACGGTCGGGGCTGAAGCTTTCTTT

V gene: TRBV9
D gene: -
clone size: -
J gene: TRBJ2-5
CDR3 protein: CASSPGAIAQETQYF
CDR3 DNA: TGTGCCAGCAGCCCAGGGGCAATAGCTCAAGAGACCCAGTACTTC

V gene: TRBV7-2
D gene: TRBD1
clone size: -
J gene: TRBJ1-2
CDR3 protein: CASSRQGAGDYTF
CDR3 DNA: TGTGCCAGCAGCCGCCAGGGGGCGGGAGACTACACCTTC

V gene: TRBV14
D gene: -
clone size: -
J gene: TRBJ1-2
CDR3 protein: CASSPDYSYGYTF
CDR3 DNA: TGTGCCAGCAGCCCCGACTATTCCTACGGCTACACCTTC

V gene: TRBV7-6
D gene: TRBD2
clone size: -
J gene: TRBJ2-2
CDR3 protein: CASSPRGSGGADGELFF
CDR3 DNA: TGTGCCAGCAGCCCAAGGGGCAGCGGGGGGGCGGACGGGGAGCTGTTTTTT

V gene: TRBV7-3
D gene: TRBD1
clone size: -
J gene: TRBJ2-6
CDR3 protein: CASTTGAGGVGANVLTF
CDR3 DNA: TGTGCCAGCACCACAGGGGCTGGTGGGGTTGGGGCCAACGTCCTGACTTTC

V gene: TRBV28
D gene: -
clone size: -
J gene: TRBJ1-1
CDR3 protein: CASSPTQLNTEAFF
CDR3 DNA: TGTGCCAGCAGTCCGACACAACTCAACACTGAAGCTTTCTTT

V gene: TRBV7-7
D gene: TRBD1
clone size: -
J gene: TRBJ2-7
CDR3 protein: CASSPGQGGEQYF
CDR3 DNA: TGTGCTAGCAGCCCGGGACAGGGGGGGGAGCAGTACTTC

V gene: TRBV9
D gene: TRBD2
clone size: once
J gene: TRBJ2-1
CDR3 protein: CASSVGGKTYNEQFF
CDR3 DNA: TGTGCCAGCAGCGTCGGGGGGAAAACCTACAATGAGCAGTTCTTC

V gene: TRBV10-3
D gene: -
clone size: few
J gene: TRBJ2-1
CDR3 protein: CAITPGHPSNEQFF
CDR3 DNA: TGTGCCATCACCCCAGGACACCCCAGCAATGAGCAGTTCTTC

V gene: TRBV15
D gene: TRBD1
clone size: -
J gene: TRBJ1-2
CDR3 protein: CATSRELRTGRRGGYTF
CDR3 DNA: TGTGCCACCAGCAGAGAGCTTAGGACAGGGAGGAGAGGTGGCTACACCTTC

V gene: TRBV28
D gene: TRBD1
clone size: few
J gene: TRBJ2-7
CDR3 protein: CASRSDRGPLSSYEQYF
CDR3 DNA: TGTGCCAGCAGATCCGACAGGGGCCCCTTAAGCTCCTACGAGCAGTACTTC

V gene: TRBV30
D gene: -
clone size: -
J gene: TRBJ2-5
CDR3 protein: CAWSVLRVQETQYF
CDR3 DNA: TGTGCCTGGAGTGTACTTCGGGTCCAAGAGACCCAGTACTTC

V gene: TRBV6-5
D gene: TRBD1
clone size: -
J gene: TRBJ2-7
CDR3 protein: CASSPWTGGSEQYF
CDR3 DNA: TGTGCCAGCAGTCCCTGGACAGGGGGCTCCGAGCAGTACTTC

V gene: TRBV5-4
D gene: TRBD2
clone size: -
J gene: TRBJ2-1
CDR3 protein: CASSLSGGAYEQFF
CDR3 DNA: TGTGCCAGCAGCTTAAGCGGGGGGGCCTATGAGCAGTTCTTC